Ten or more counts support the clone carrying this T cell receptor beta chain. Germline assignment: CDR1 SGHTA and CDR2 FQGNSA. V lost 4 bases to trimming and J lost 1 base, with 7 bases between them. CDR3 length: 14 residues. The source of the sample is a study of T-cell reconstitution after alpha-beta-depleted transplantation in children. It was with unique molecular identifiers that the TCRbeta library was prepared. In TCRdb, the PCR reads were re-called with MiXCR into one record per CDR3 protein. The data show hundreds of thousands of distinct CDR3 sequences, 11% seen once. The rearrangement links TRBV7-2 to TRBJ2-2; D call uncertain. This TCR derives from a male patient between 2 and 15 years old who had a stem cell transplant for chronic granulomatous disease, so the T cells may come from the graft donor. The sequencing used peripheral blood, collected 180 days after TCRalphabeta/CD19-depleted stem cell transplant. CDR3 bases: TGTGCCAGCAGCTCCAACTTGAACACCGGGGAGCTGTTTTTT. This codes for CASSSNLNTGELFF.